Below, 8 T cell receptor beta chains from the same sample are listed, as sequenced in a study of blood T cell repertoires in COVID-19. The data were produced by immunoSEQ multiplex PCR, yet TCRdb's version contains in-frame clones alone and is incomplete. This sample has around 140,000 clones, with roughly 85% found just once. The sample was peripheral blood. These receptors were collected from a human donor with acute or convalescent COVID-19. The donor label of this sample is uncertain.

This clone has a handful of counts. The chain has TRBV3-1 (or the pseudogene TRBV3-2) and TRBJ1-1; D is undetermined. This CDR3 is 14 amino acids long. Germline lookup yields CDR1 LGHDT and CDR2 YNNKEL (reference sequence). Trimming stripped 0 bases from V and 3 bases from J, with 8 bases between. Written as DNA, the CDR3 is TGTGCCAGCAGCCAAGATACCGCGCACACTGAAGCTTTCTTT. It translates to CASSQDTAHTEAFF.

Written as DNA, the CDR3 is TGTGCCAGCAGCTTAGCGGGACAGGGAGGCGAAGCTTTCTTT. This encodes CASSLAGQGGEAFF. The chain carries TRBV7-9 and TRBJ1-1, with TRBD1 matching over 9 bases. Trimming cost V 0 bases and J 8 bases; bases outside gene matches: 4. This CDR3 region has 14 residues. From germline, CDR1 is SEHNR and CDR2 FQNEAQ (reference sequence).

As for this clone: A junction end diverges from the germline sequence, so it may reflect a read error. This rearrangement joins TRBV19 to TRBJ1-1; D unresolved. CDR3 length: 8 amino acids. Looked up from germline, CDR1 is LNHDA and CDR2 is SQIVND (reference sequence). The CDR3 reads CASRIRSF. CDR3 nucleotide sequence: TGTGCCAGTAGAATCAGGTCCTTT.

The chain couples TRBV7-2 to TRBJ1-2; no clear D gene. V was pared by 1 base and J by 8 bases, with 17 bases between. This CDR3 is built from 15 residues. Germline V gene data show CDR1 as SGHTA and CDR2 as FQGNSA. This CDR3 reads CASSLVVITPQGYTF. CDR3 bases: TGTGCCAGCAGCTTAGTGGTCATCACGCCCCAGGGCTACACCTTC.

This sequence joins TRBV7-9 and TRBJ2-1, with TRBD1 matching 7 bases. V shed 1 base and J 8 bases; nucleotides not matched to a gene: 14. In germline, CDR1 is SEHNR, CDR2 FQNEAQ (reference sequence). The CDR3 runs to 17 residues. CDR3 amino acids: CASSLGLRYRGEDEQFF. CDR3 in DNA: TGTGCCAGCAGCTTAGGGCTTCGGTACAGGGGAGAGGATGAGCAGTTCTTC.

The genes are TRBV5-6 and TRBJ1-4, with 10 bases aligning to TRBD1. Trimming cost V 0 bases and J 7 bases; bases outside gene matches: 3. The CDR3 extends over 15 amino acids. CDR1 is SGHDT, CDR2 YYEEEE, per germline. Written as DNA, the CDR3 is TGTGCCAGCAGCTTGGCGGACAGGGGGATTGAAAAACTGTTTTTT. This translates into CASSLADRGIEKLFF.

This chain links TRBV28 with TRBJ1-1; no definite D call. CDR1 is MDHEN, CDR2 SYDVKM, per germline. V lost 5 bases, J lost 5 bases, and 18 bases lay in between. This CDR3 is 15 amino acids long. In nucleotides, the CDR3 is TGTGCCAGCAGTCCCACAACCGAGGGCCGGACTGAAGCTTTCTTT. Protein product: CASSPTTEGRTEAFF.

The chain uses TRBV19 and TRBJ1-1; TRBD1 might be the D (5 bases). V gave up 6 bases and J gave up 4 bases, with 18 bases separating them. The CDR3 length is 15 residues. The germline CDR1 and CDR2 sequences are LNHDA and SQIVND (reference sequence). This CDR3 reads CASRPGGGAGTEAFF. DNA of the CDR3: TGTGCCAGTAGGCCCGGGGGAGGGGCGGGCACTGAAGCTTTCTTT.